This paragraph reports one TCR beta chain. The antigen remains unidentified. At one of its ends the junction is not consistent with the germline gene, which may arise from a read error. Under the authors' procedure: In papillary thyroid cancer, a distant-metastasis classifier was built using CDR3 differences across clinicopathological groups. MiXCR re-clonotyped the PCR reads for TCRdb. It is TCRdb's table, rather than the study itself, that gives the V and J calls and clone size. The sample comprises approximately 29,000 clones, 30% of which are singletons, and 32% rests with the top ten. The data were obtained in a study of metastatic and nonmetastatic thyroid tumors. CDR1 is MDHEN and CDR2 is SYDVKM in the germline V gene. This CDR3 is built from 15 residues. No treatment of any kind had been given to any patient before thyroid surgery. Study results and caveats: Benign nodules reportedly had significantly lower TCR beta diversity than malignant thyroid tumors in blood and tumor.

The receptor was isolated from a female donor with papillary thyroid cancer or a benign thyroid nodule (not recorded which). Some clones in this sample may be carry-over from other donors' samples. This chain connects TRBV28 to TRBJ1-1; D uncertain. Sequences were obtained from blood. CDR3: CASSRTPFTGTEAFF. In DNA form, the CDR3 reads TGTGCCAGCAGTCGGACCCCCTTTACGGGCACTGAAGCCTTCTTT.